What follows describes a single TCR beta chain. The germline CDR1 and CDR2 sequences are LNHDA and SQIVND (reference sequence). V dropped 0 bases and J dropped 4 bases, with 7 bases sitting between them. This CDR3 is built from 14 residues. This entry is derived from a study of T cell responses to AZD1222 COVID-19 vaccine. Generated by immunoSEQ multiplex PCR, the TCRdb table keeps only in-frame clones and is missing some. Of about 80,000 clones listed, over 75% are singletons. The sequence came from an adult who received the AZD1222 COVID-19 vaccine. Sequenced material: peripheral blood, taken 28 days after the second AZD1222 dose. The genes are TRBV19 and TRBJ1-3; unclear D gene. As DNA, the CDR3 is TGTGCCAGTAGTATAGACCGGTCCGGAAACACCATATATTTT. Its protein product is CASSIDRSGNTIYF.